This TCR beta chain was found in a study of identical twins. Findings and caveats of the study: There was an excess of low generation probability in the out-of-frame alpha sequences that twins shared.

The V gene lost 0 bases and the J gene lost 4 bases, with 9 bases spanning the gap. CDR3 size: 14 residues. Germline values: CDR1 SGHRS, CDR2 YFSETQ. Addition of a universal primer site occurred through template switching, and cDNA carried unique molecular identifiers. TCRdb itself ran the 5' RACE reads through MiXCR, one entry per CDR3 protein. Counted here are approximately 350,000 distinct CDR3 sequences, about 12% occurring once; the ten biggest clones make up more than 6%. This clonotype was recorded many times. Its antigen is unidentified. The same sample was also used in a study of yellow fever vaccine responses in identical twins.

The source is a woman between 18 and 29 years old in good health. Sequenced material: CD8+ T cells sorted from blood. The chain links TRBV5-1 to TRBJ2-3; maybe TRBD2 (6 bases). CDR3: CASSLETSSDTQYF. As DNA, the CDR3 is TGCGCCAGCAGCTTGGAAACTAGCTCAGATACGCAGTATTTT.